This T cell receptor beta chain was obtained from a study of T cells in Graves' hyperthyroidism and ophthalmopathy. Study conclusions and caveats: Also found in blood were most expanded thyroid clonotypes above 0.001. Model output signaled ophthalmopathy a median about seven months ahead of onset.

In regard to this clonotype: Its specificity is unknown. Being one base from a much bigger clone, this may be a read error.

The CDR3 is made up of 13 amino acids. Looked up from germline, CDR1 is SQVTM and CDR2 is ANQGSEA. Using RNA transcripts as the source, TCR beta CDR3 regions were amplified. In the first-round RT-PCR of the TCR CDR3, the HTBI primer set was used. TCRdb itself ran the multiplex PCR reads through MiXCR, one entry per CDR3 protein. The table has some 510,000 distinct CDR3 sequences, about 43% seen once; the top ten hold roughly 8.2%. No progression to ophthalmopathy during 18 months of follow-up defined stable disease. The diagnoses drew upon clinical symptoms, serum thyroxine and TRAb, thyroid ultrasound and orbital computed tomography.

This chain connects TRBV29-1 to TRBJ2-5, with 8 positions matching TRBD2. Sequenced material: peripheral blood or thyroid tissue (not recorded which). The receptor was derived from a woman in her late teens or twenties with Graves' hyperthyroidism. CDR3 nucleotides: TGCAGCGTCGATACAGGGCGGGGGGAGACCCGGTACTTC. Translation gives CSVDTGRGETRYF.